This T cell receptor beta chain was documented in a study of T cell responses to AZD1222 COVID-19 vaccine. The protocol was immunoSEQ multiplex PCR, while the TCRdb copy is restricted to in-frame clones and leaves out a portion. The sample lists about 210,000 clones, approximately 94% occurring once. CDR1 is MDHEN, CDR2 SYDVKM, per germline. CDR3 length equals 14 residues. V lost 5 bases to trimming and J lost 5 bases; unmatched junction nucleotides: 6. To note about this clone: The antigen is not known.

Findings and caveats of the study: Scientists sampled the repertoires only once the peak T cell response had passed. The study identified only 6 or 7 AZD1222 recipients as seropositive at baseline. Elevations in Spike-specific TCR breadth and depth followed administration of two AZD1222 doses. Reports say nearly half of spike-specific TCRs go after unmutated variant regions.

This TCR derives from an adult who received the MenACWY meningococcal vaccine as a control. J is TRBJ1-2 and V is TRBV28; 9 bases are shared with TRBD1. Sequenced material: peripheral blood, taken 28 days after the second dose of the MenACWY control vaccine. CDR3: CASSPGQGSYGYTF. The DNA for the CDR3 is TGTGCCAGCAGTCCGGGACAGGGATCATATGGCTACACCTTC.